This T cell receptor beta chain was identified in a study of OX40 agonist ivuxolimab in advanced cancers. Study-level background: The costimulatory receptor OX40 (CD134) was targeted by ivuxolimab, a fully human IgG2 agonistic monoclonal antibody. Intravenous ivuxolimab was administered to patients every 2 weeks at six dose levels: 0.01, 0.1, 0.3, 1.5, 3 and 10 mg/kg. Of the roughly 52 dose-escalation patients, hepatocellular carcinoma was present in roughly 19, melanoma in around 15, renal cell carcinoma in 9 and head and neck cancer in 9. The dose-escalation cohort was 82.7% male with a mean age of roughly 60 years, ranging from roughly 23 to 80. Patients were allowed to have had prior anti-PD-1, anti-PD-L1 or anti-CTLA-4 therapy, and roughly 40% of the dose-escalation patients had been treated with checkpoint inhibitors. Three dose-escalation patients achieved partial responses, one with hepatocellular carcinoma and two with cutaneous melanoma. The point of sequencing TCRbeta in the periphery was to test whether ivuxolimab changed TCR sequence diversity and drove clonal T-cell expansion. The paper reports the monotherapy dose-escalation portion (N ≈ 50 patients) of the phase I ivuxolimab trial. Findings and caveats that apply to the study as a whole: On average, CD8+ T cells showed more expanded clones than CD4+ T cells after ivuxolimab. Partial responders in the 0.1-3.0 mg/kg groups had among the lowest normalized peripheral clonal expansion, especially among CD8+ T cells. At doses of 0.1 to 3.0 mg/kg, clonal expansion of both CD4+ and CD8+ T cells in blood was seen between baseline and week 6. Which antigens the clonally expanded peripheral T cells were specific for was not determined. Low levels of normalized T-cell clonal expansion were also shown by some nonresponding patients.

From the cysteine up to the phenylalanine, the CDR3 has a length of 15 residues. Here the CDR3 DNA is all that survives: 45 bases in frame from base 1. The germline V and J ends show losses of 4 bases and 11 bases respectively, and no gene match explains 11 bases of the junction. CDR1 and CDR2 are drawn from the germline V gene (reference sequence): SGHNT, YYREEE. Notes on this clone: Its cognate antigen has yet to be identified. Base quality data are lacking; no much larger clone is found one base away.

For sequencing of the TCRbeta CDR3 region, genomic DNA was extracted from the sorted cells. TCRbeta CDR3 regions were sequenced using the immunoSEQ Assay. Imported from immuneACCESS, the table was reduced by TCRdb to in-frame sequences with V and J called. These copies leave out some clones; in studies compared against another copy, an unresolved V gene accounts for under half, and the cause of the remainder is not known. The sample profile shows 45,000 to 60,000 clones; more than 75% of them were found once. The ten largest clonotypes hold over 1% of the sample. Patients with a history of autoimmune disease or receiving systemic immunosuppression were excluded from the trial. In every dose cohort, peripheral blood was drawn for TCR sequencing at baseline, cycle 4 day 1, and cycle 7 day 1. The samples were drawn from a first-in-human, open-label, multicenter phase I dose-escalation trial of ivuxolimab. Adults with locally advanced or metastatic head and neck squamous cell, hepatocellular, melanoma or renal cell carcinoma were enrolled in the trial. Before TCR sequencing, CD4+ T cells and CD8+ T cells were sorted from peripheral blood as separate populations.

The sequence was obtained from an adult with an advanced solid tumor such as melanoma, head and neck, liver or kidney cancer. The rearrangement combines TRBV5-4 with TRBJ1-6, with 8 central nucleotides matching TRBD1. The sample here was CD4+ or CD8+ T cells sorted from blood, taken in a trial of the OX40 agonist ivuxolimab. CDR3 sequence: CASSRMDRAGTPLHF. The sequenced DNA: TGTGCCAGCAGCCGGATGGACAGGGCGGGGACACCCCTCCACTTT. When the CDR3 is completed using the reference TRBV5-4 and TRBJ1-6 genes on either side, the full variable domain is ETGVTQSPTHLIKTRGQQVTLRCSSQSGHNTVSWYQQALGQGPQFIFQYYREEENGRGNFPPRFSGLQFPNYSSELNVNALELDDSALYLCASSRMDRAGTPLHFGNGTRLTVT.